This section outlines one T cell receptor (beta chain) sequence together with its context. The sample comes from a study of Ad26.COV2.S vaccination and SARS-CoV-2 variants. This CDR3 is built from 16 residues. The V gene's germline CDR1 is LGHDT and CDR2 YNNKEL (reference sequence). V shed 4 bases and J 5 bases; nucleotides not matched to a gene: 9. Libraries were prepared by immunoSEQ multiplex PCR; TCRdb keeps only in-frame clonotypes and omits some of them. Counted here are roughly 380,000 clones, roughly nine tenths occurring once; the ten biggest clones make up 3% to 5%. The sample in question was peripheral blood, obtained after recovery from COVID-19. The clonotype comes from a human donor who had recovered from COVID-19. V and J are TRBV3-1 (or the pseudogene TRBV3-2) and TRBJ2-5, with 11 nucleotides matching TRBD1. The CDR3 is CASSPNTGTGGETQYF. CDR3 bases: TGTGCCAGCAGCCCTAATACCGGGACAGGGGGGGAGACCCAGTACTTC.